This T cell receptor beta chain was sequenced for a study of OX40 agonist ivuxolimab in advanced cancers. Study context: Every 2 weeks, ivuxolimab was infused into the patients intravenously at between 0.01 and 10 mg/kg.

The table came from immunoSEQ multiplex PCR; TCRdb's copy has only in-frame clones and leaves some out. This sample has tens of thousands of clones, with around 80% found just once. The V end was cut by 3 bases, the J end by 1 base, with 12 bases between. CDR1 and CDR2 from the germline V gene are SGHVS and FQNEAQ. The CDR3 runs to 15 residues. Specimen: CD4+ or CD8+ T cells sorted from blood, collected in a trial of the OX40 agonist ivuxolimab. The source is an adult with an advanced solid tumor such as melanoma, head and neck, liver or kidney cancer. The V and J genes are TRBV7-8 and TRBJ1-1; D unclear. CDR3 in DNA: TGTGCCAGCAGCTTCGGCGGACTTCCGAACACTGAAGCTTTCTTT. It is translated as CASSFGGLPNTEAFF.